The entry that follows covers one TCR beta chain sequence. This clone's antigen is unknown. Base qualities are not provided; no much larger clone lies one nucleotide away. Participants in the prospective study were aged roughly 18 to 95 years, lived in 20 to 25 United States geographic areas, and enrolled through a virtual design. To assign participants to cohorts, the prospective study relied on clinical history that participants themselves reported in a screening survey and a study questionnaire. Each participant in the prospective study had whole blood, serum and a nasopharyngeal or oropharyngeal swab collected by mobile phlebotomists. Additional blood draws and questionnaires over an approximately two-month period could optionally be provided by prospective study participants. Blood samples from the prospective study were shipped frozen or at room temperature prior to DNA extraction. This sample was taken from a study of blood T cell repertoires in COVID-19 (dated by TCRdb to 2019 to 2021). General notes on the study: Samples covering the acute and convalescent phases of COVID-19 were provided by collaborators in the United States, Italy and Spain. The prospective study material was composed of cDNA or gDNA derived from T cells, B-cell-depleted T cells, or PBMCs. Deeply sampled blood TCRbeta repertoires from subjects exposed to, actively infected with, or recovered from COVID-19 were included in the dataset. The repertoires were released in a freely available public database intended as a resource for research on the immune response to SARS-CoV-2. Samples came from the ongoing ImmuneRACE study (first 160 participants) plus 1,254 subjects from 6 global collaborators. Nearly every sample came with metadata listing a de-identified subject ID, COVID-19 status, age in years and sex. Where available, HLA class I and class II types were obtained from metadata supplied by the sample provider rather than from assay-based typing.

What the authors observed across the whole study: Clinical and demographic metadata were provided uncurated, with the amount varying by source and participant.

The immunoSEQ Assay, a bias-controlled multiplex PCR, was used to amplify TCRbeta CDR3 regions from genomic DNA. The original methods were these. Within the assay, amplification of reference gene primers was used to estimate how many nucleated cells each sample contained. Sequence reads were collapsed and filtered to measure the absolute abundance of every unique TCRbeta CDR3 rearrangement. For each sample, productive Simpson clonality was calculated as the square root of Simpson's diversity index across productive rearrangements. TCRdb re-hosts the immuneACCESS table, in-frame sequences only. Its copies lack some clones; in the studies checked, an unresolved V gene accounts for under half of them, and the cause for the rest is not known. Clone size and the V and J calls come from that table; the DNA yielded D and trimming. This sample gives fewer than 500,000 clones in total; around 90% of them show up just once. The ten most abundant clones make up roughly 1.9% of the sample.

Trimming costs V 5 bases and J 5 bases, and their ends lie 13 bases apart. Reading from cysteine to phenylalanine, the CDR3 counts 13 amino acids. The kept DNA is CDR3 alone, 39 bases in frame from the first base. Based on the germline V gene, the CDR1 and CDR2 sequences are MDHEN and SYDVKM. The sequence joins TRBV28 to TRBJ2-7, and TRBD1 may be the D gene, going by 6 matching bases. The TCR was taken from a woman between 18 and 29 years old with acute COVID-19. Sequencing was carried out using PBMCs or T cells enriched from blood (not recorded which). Read as DNA, the sequence is TGTGCCAGCAGTAAATCAACAGGGCACGAGCAGTACTTC. Its translation is CASSKSTGHEQYF.